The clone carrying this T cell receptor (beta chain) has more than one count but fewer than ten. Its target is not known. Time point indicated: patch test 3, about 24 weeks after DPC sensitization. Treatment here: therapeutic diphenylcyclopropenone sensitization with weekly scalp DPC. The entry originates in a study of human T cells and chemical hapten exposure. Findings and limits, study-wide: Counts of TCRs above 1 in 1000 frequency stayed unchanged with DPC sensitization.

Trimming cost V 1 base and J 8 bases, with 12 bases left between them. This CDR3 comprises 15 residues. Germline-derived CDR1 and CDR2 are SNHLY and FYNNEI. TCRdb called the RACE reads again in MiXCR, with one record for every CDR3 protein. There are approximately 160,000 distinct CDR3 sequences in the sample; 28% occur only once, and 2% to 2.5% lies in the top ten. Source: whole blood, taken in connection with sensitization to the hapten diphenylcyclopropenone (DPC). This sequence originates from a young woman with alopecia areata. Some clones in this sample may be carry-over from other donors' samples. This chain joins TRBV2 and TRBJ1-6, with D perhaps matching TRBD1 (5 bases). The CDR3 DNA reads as TGTGCCAGCAGTGAAGTTGGGGGAGCCTATTCACCCCTCCACTTT. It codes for CASSEVGGAYSPLHF. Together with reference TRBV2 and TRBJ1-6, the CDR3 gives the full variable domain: EPEVTQTPSHQVTQMGQEVILRCVPISNHLYFYWYRQILGQKVEFLVSFYNNEISEKSEIFDDQFSVERPDGSNFTLKIRSTKLEDSAMYFCASSEVGGAYSPLHFGNGTRLTVT.